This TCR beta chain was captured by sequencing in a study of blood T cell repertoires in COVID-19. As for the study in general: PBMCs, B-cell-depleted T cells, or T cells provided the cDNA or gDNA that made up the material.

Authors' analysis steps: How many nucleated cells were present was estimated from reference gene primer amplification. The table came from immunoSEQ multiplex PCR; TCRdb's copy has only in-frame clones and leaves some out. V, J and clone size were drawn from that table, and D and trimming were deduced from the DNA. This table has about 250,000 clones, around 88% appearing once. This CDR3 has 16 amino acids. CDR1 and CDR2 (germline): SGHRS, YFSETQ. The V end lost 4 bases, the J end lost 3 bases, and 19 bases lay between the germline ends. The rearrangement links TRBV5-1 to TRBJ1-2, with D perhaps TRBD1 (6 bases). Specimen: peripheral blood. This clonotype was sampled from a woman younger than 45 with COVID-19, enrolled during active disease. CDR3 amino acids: CASSPNGPPGDYGYTF. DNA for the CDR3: TGCGCCAGCAGCCCAAACGGACCACCAGGGGACTATGGCTACACCTTC.